This TCR beta chain was profiled in a study of identical twins. Study-wide results and limits: Model-predicted out-of-frame TCR alpha sharing fell below observed values in monozygotic twins. There were fewer insertions in abundant cord blood beta clonotypes, but memory repertoires showed no such pattern. Not following the same donors, the study drew its conclusions from cross-sectional statistical analysis.

The germline gives CDR1 LNHDA, CDR2 SQIVND (reference sequence). This CDR3 is built from 12 residues. The germline V and J ends were trimmed by 3 bases and 1 base, with 1 base remaining between them. Template switching added a universal primer site; cDNA carried unique molecular identifiers. Each CDR3 protein gets one entry after TCRdb re-called the 5' RACE reads with MiXCR. The repertoire holds around 300,000 distinct CDR3 sequences, with more than 6.5% as singletons. Concerning this clonotype: The antigen remains undetermined.

These data also formed part of another study, on yellow fever vaccine responses in identical twins.

This TCR derives from a woman between 18 and 30 years old in good health. The chain couples TRBV19 to TRBJ1-5; D gene unclear. What was sequenced was memory (CD45RO+) T cells sorted from blood. The CDR3 nucleotides read TGTGCCAGTAGTATCAGCAATCAGCCCCAGCATTTT. Translating gives CASSISNQPQHF.